These 30 T cell receptor beta chains share one sample of origin, sequenced in a study of shared clonotypes between healthy human individuals. Sequencing used immunoSEQ multiplex PCR; TCRdb keeps in-frame clones, though not all of them. The sample yields roughly 680,000 clones, roughly 72% seen once. The specimen was memory CD4+ T cells sorted from blood. The subset was: CD45RA-negative fraction. The receptors derive from a woman aged 25 to 39 in good health.

The chain joins TRBV5-1 to TRBJ1-2, with 7 bases aligning to TRBD1. The CDR3 is 13 amino acids. Germline V CDR1 and CDR2: SGHRS, YFSETQ. The V and J ends lost 5 bases and 0 bases, in that order; junction bases with no gene match: 1. CDR3 DNA: TGCGCCAGCAGGACAGGGACTAACTATGGCTACACCTTC. Protein: CASRTGTNYGYTF.

This chain joins TRBV4-2 and TRBJ2-3; no definite D call. Germline V gives CDR1 LGHNA, CDR2 YNFKEQ. The V end lost 0 bases, the J end lost 5 bases, and 9 bases lay between the germline ends. This CDR3 spans 14 amino acids. CDR3 bases: TGTGCCAGCAGCCAAGAGGGGAACGGAGATACGCAGTATTTT. Translated: CASSQEGNGDTQYF.

The rearrangement joins TRBV7-2 to TRBJ2-3; TRBD2 matches 7 bases. This CDR3 region has 14 residues. Germline V gene lookup returns CDR1 SGHTA and CDR2 FQGNSA. V shed 8 bases, J shed 3 bases, and the junction held 8 bases outside the gene matches. The CDR3 nucleotides are TGTGCCAGCGCTATGGCGGGAGATACAGATACGCAGTATTTT. Its translation: CASAMAGDTDTQYF.

The V call is TRBV7-3, the J call TRBJ1-5; possibly TRBD1 for D (5 bases). The V end was cut by 7 bases, the J end by 2 bases, with 12 bases between. The CDR3 consists of 14 residues. Germline lookup yields CDR1 SGHTA and CDR2 FQGTGA. CDR3 DNA: TGTGCCAGCATTACGGGGGATGGCAATCAGCCCCAGCATTTT. Its protein product is CASITGDGNQPQHF.

The chain recombines TRBV6-5 with TRBJ1-5; 8 bases are shared with TRBD1. Germline-derived CDR1 and CDR2 are MNHEY and SVGAGI. CDR3 size: 14 residues. Trimming at V came to 2 bases and at J to 8 bases, leaving 5 bases not matched to a gene. CDR3 nucleotide sequence: TGTGCCAGCAGTTACGGGGCAGGGGGCGAGCCCCAGCATTTT. Amino acids: CASSYGAGGEPQHF.

This clone turned up a few times. This sequence joins TRBV11-2 and TRBJ1-1, with D possibly being TRBD1 (5 bases). CDR1 SGHAT and CDR2 FQNNGV come from the germline V gene. V was cut by 4 bases and J by 4 bases, with 16 bases left in between. This CDR3 contains 15 residues. The CDR3 reads CASSSPGRPTTEAFF. In DNA form, the CDR3 reads TGTGCCAGCAGCTCACCGGGACGACCAACCACTGAAGCTTTCTTT.

In regard to this clone: Germline and junction disagree at one end, which may indicate a read error. The chain is built from TRBV5-1 and TRBJ2-2; no reliable D call. This CDR3 has 15 amino acids. Looked up from germline, CDR1 is SGHRS and CDR2 is YFSETQ. CDR3 DNA: TGTGCCAGCAGCTCTTTAGCTCCCCTATCTGGGGAGCTGTTTTTT. Translated, it gives CASSSLAPLSGELFF.

This clone has more than one count but fewer than ten. J is TRBJ2-7 and V is TRBV30; perhaps TRBD1 as D (5 bases). V was cut by 0 bases and J by 6 bases, with 9 bases left in between. CDR1 and CDR2 from the germline V gene are GTSNPN and SVGIG (reference sequence). This CDR3 contains 12 residues. The CDR3 DNA is TGTGCCTGGAGTGTATCAGGGCCCGAGCAGTACTTC. Translation gives CAWSVSGPEQYF.

The rearrangement links TRBV7-8 to TRBJ1-1, with D possibly being TRBD1 (5 bases). This CDR3 spans 13 amino acids. Trimming shortened V by 3 bases and J by 4 bases, and 9 bases separated the two germline ends. Germline V gene data show CDR1 as SGHVS and CDR2 as FQNEAQ. The CDR3 loop reads CASSLVRGTEAFF. The CDR3 region has the DNA TGTGCCAGCAGCTTGGTTAGGGGCACTGAAGCTTTCTTT. Filled out from reference TRBV7-8 and TRBJ1-1, the complete variable domain reads GAGVSQSPRYKVAKRGQDVALRCDPISGHVSLFWYQQALGQGPEFLTYFQNEAQLDKSGLPSDRFFAERPEGSVSTLKIQRTQQEDSAVYLCASSLVRGTEAFFGQGTRLTVV.

The chain links TRBV5-1 to TRBJ1-2, with 11 bases fitting TRBD1. This CDR3 region has 14 residues. V was clipped by 4 bases and J by 3 bases; unmatched bases: 2. CDR1 and CDR2 (germline): SGHRS, YFSETQ. The CDR3 nucleotides are TGCGCCAGCAGCGGACAGGGGGCGGACTATGGCTACACCTTC. Protein: CASSGQGADYGYTF.

In the case of this clone: Other DNA sequences in the sample encode the same CDR3. The rearrangement joins TRBV5-1 to TRBJ2-1; TRBD2 aligns across 7 bases. V lost 3 bases and J lost 7; bases outside the gene matches: 7. This CDR3 is built from 14 residues. Germline assignment: CDR1 SGHRS and CDR2 YFSETQ. CDR3 bases: TGCGCCAGCAGCTGGGCGGGAGCCCGGAATGAGCAGTTCTTC. It encodes CASSWAGARNEQFF.

This clone occurred a few times. V gene TRBV18 combines with J gene TRBJ1-1; the match to TRBD1 covers 10 bases. The CDR3 runs 15 residues. Germline CDR1 reads KGHSH; CDR2 reads LQKENI. The J segment lost 4 bases and the V segment lost 2 bases, leaving 4 bases of the junction unmatched. The CDR3 DNA sequence: TGTGCCAGCTCACCATGGGACAGGGGTTCCACTGAAGCTTTCTTT. Translating it yields CASSPWDRGSTEAFF.

This chain links TRBV5-5 with TRBJ2-1; D not resolved. In germline, CDR1 is SGHKS, CDR2 YYEKEE (reference sequence). The length of the CDR3 is 13 residues. The germline V and J ends were trimmed by 3 bases and 0 bases, with 4 bases remaining between them. In DNA, the CDR3 is TGTGCCAGCAGCTGGAGCTCCTACAATGAGCAGTTCTTC. This translates into CASSWSSYNEQFF.

The sample holds many counts of this clone. This chain joins TRBV5-1 and TRBJ1-3; D call uncertain. Per the germline V gene, CDR1 is SGHRS and CDR2 is YFSETQ. This CDR3 contains 12 residues. The V end lost 1 base, the J end lost 1 base, and 0 bases lay between the germline ends. In DNA, the CDR3 is TGCGCCAGCAGCTTGTCTGGAAACACCATATATTTT. Residues: CASSLSGNTIYF.

This clone was detected only once. The chain carries TRBV2 and TRBJ1-1; 8 nucleotides line up with TRBD1. Germline trimming cut 6 bases from V and 4 bases from J; bases unmatched to any gene: 7. Germline V lookup: CDR1 SNHLY, CDR2 FYNNEI. The CDR3 consists of 14 residues. The DNA for the CDR3 is TGTGCCAGCAGCCCTATGACAGGGGCCACTGAAGCTTTCTTT. It codes for CASSPMTGATEAFF.

J is TRBJ1-2 and V is TRBV5-6, with D unresolved. Trimming pared 4 bases from V and 4 bases from J, leaving 11 bases between. In germline, CDR1 is SGHDT, CDR2 YYEEEE. The CDR3 is made up of 13 amino acids. The CDR3 nucleotides read TGTGCCAGCAGCCTGGTTAATCCCTATGGCTACACCTTC. This translates into CASSLVNPYGYTF.

About this clone itself: The sample contains more than one DNA sequence encoding this CDR3. The chain is built from TRBV27 and TRBJ2-1; tentative D call: TRBD1 (5 bases). Between the trimmed V and J ends, which lost 2 bases and 5 bases, there was a span of 10 bases. CDR3 size: 14 residues. Per germline, CDR1 MNHEY and CDR2 SMNVEV (reference sequence). This chain's CDR3 is CASSLRGTNNEQFF. The CDR3 DNA reads TGTGCCAGCAGTTTAAGGGGAACTAACAATGAGCAGTTCTTC.

This clone was seen more than once but under ten times. This chain connects TRBV4-2 to TRBJ1-4; D is uncertain. The germline gives CDR1 LGHNA, CDR2 YNFKEQ. The CDR3 runs to 16 residues. V lost 2 bases and J 7 bases, leaving 17 bases between the germline ends. CDR3 in amino acids: CASSQKSAGGREKLFF. CDR3 coding DNA: TGTGCCAGCAGCCAAAAGAGCGCGGGAGGACGTGAAAAACTGTTTTTT.

V gene TRBV29-1 combines with J gene TRBJ1-5; no definite D call. Germline CDR1 and CDR2: SQVTM and ANQGSEA. The CDR3 extends over 12 amino acids. The CDR3 region has the DNA TGCAGTTGTGGGGAGGGAAATCAGCCCCAGCATTTT. This translates into CSCGEGNQPQHF.

In DNA form, the CDR3 reads TGTGCCAGCAGCCAATACGACGGCCCATCAAATGAGCAGTTCTTC. It encodes CASSQYDGPSNEQFF. This chain links TRBV7-8 with TRBJ2-1; D is unclear. The germline CDR1 and CDR2 sequences are SGHVS and FQNEAQ. This CDR3 spans 15 amino acids. Trimming cost V 5 bases and J 7 bases, with 18 bases left between them. The full variable domain, completed using reference TRBV7-8 and TRBJ2-1, is GAGVSQSPRYKVAKRGQDVALRCDPISGHVSLFWYQQALGQGPEFLTYFQNEAQLDKSGLPSDRFFAERPEGSVSTLKIQRTQQEDSAVYLCASSQYDGPSNEQFFGPGTRLTVL.

This chain connects TRBV11-3 to TRBJ2-1; D may be TRBD2 (6 bases). This CDR3 comprises 17 residues. CDR1 and CDR2 (germline): SGHNT, YENEEA. Between the trimmed V and J ends, which lost 6 bases and 4 bases, there was a span of 22 bases. This CDR3 reads CASRERGRGTGYNEQFF. The CDR3 DNA reads TGTGCCAGCAGGGAAAGGGGTCGAGGGACTGGGTACAATGAGCAGTTCTTC. The entire variable domain, with the rest obtained from reference TRBV11-3 and TRBJ2-1, is as follows: EAGVVQSPRYKIIEKKQPVAFWCNPISGHNTLYWYLQNLGQGPELLIRYENEEAVDDSQLPKDRFSAERLKGVDSTLKIQPAELGDSAVYLCASRERGRGTGYNEQFFGPGTRLTVL.

This chain joins TRBV14 and TRBJ2-1; possibly TRBD2 for D (6 bases). V was pared by 6 bases and J by 8 bases, with 17 bases between. The CDR3 consists of 14 residues. Germline CDR1 and CDR2: SGHDN and FVKESK. CDR3 loop: CASRRDLTGDEQFF. The DNA for the CDR3 is TGTGCCAGCAGACGGGACTTGACGGGTGATGAGCAGTTCTTC.

This clone was found a few times. This chain connects TRBV7-2 to TRBJ2-1; maybe TRBD1 (6 bases). V was pared by 1 base and J by 4 bases, with 11 bases between. The germline gives CDR1 SGHTA, CDR2 FQGNSA. This CDR3 is built from 15 residues. The CDR3 region has the DNA TGTGCCAGCAGCTTAGTTCGGACAGAGTACAATGAGCAGTTCTTC. This codes for CASSLVRTEYNEQFF.

This chain joins TRBV27 and TRBJ1-6, with TRBD1 matching over 8 bases. The V gene end was trimmed by 7 bases and the J gene end by 7 bases; junction bases not matched to a gene: 9. CDR1 is MNHEY, CDR2 SMNVEV, per germline (reference sequence). This CDR3 has 15 amino acids. CDR3 coding DNA: TGTGCCAGCACCTCTTCGGGACAGGCAAATTCACCCCTCCACTTT. This sequence encodes CASTSSGQANSPLHF.

This sequence joins TRBV11-2 and TRBJ2-3; 7 bases are a match to TRBD2. This CDR3 contains 17 residues. From germline, CDR1 is SGHAT and CDR2 FQNNGV. V trimming: 5 bases; J trimming: 2 bases; junction bases outside the gene matches: 13. The DNA for the CDR3 is TGTGCCAGCAGCCTATCCCCTAGCGGAGGTTACACAGATACGCAGTATTTT. It yields the protein CASSLSPSGGYTDTQYF.

This clone has just a few counts. The chain carries TRBV19 and TRBJ2-1; 7 bases line up with TRBD2. The CDR3 runs 14 residues. Germline V lookup: CDR1 LNHDA, CDR2 SQIVND (reference sequence). The junction had 4 bases not matched to a gene; V was cut back by 3 bases and J by 5 bases. The CDR3 DNA reads as TGTGCCAGTAGTATGGCGGGAGAACACAATGAGCAGTTCTTC. Translating gives CASSMAGEHNEQFF.

The rearrangement uses TRBV6-1 and TRBJ2-3; D gene uncertain. V shed 4 bases and J shed 4 bases, with 3 bases lying between them. Germline V gene lookup returns CDR1 MNHNS and CDR2 SASEGT. This CDR3 contains 11 residues. This CDR3 reads CASSGSDTQYF. CDR3 nucleotides: TGTGCCAGCAGTGGGTCAGATACGCAGTATTTT.

This clone has only a few counts. The J gene is TRBJ2-3, the V gene TRBV5-1; TRBD2 agrees at 7 bases. V lost 7 bases and J lost 5; bases outside the gene matches: 4. CDR1 and CDR2 (germline): SGHRS, YFSETQ. This CDR3 has 12 amino acids. The CDR3 DNA sequence: TGCGCCAGCGGCGGGGAGGGAGATACGCAGTATTTT. It specifies CASGGEGDTQYF.

This chain joins TRBV10-2 and TRBJ2-2; D ambiguous. The CDR3 has 13 residues. V was clipped by 0 bases and J by 1 base, with 0 bases between them. In germline, CDR1 is WSHSY, CDR2 SAAADI. CDR3: CASSESNTGELFF. The CDR3 bases are TGCGCCAGCAGTGAGTCGAACACCGGGGAGCTGTTTTTT.

The chain couples TRBV10-2 to TRBJ2-3; D unresolved. The CDR3 has 10 amino acids. Between the trimmed V and J ends, which lost 4 bases and 6 bases, there was a span of 2 bases. Germline CDR1 and CDR2: WSHSY and SAAADI. CDR3 loop: CASSADTQYF. CDR3 bases: TGCGCCAGCAGTGCGGATACGCAGTATTTT.